The sequence of this T cell receptor beta chain was determined in a study of blood T cell repertoires in COVID-19. Across the whole study: The origin of the acute and convalescent COVID-19 samples was the United States, Italy and Spain.

Enrollment of patients from Seattle took place during active infection, with longitudinal follow-up. CDR1 is SGHVS, CDR2 FNYEAQ, per germline. This CDR3 is 16 amino acids long. V gave up 5 bases and J gave up 1 base; unmatched junction bases: 6. In the authors' methods: Amplified reference gene primers provided the basis for estimating nucleated cell counts. Sequencing used immunoSEQ multiplex PCR; TCRdb keeps in-frame clones, though not all of them. From that table come the V and J calls and clone size; the DNA was used to work out D and trimming. The data show 300,000 or so clones, 75% to 90% seen once. This clone was found once.

Sequencing was done on a sample of peripheral blood. The sequence came from a woman in her twenties or thirties with COVID-19, enrolled during active disease. The V call is TRBV7-6, the J call TRBJ2-5, with 11 nucleotides matching TRBD1. The CDR3 spells CASSRAGQGAQETQYF. The CDR3 coding sequence is TGTGCCAGCAGCAGGGCTGGACAGGGGGCCCAAGAGACCCAGTACTTC.